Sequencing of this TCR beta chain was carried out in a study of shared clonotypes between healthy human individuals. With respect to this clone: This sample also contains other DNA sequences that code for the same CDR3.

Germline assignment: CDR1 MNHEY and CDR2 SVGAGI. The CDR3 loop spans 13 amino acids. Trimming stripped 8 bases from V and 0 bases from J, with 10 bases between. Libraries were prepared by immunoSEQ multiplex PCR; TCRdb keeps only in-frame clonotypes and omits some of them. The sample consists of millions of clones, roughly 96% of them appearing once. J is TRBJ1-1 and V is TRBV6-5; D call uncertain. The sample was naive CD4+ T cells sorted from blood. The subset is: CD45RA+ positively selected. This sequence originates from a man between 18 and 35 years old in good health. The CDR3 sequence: CASRTALNTEAFF. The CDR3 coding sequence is TGTGCCAGCCGTACTGCCCTGAACACTGAAGCTTTCTTT.